Below, one TCR beta chain is given with its context. Data came from immunoSEQ multiplex PCR; TCRdb stores just in-frame clones and leaves some out. The data hold 55,000 to 85,000 clones, with about nine tenths observed a single time. These data are taken from a study of control samples from healthy donors and cancer patients. This CDR3 comprises 16 residues. CDR1 is MNHNS, CDR2 SASEGT, per germline. V trimming: 4 bases; J trimming: 3 bases; junction bases outside the gene matches: 7. The V call is TRBV6-1, the J call TRBJ1-5; 9 nucleotides match TRBD1. The sequenced material came from PBMCs. The TCR originated in a man between 60 and 75 years old with lung cancer. CDR3 nucleotides: TGTGCCAGCAGTGGATCCGGGACAGGGTTCAATCAGCCCCAGCATTTT. It translates to CASSGSGTGFNQPQHF.